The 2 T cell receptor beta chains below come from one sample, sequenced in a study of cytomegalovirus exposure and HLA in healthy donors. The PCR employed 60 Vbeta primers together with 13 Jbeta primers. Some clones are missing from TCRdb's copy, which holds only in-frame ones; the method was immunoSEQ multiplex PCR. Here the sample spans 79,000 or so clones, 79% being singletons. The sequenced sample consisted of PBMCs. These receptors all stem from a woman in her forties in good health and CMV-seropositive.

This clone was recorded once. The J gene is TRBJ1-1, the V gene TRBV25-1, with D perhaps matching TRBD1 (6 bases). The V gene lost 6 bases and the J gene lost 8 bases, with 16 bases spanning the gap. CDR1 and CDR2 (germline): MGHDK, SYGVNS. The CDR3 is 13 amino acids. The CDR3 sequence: CASSQVTGLEAFF. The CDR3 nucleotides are TGTGCCAGCAGCCAGGTAACAGGGCTCGAAGCTTTCTTT.

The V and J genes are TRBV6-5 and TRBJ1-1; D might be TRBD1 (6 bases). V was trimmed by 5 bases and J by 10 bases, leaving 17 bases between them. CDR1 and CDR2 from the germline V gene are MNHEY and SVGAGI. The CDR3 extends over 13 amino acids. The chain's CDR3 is CASSNGQTTPAFF. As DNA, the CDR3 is TGTGCCAGCAGTAACGGACAGACTACCCCAGCTTTCTTT.